This T cell receptor beta chain came from a study of technical replicates of blood from a few donors. The table came from immunoSEQ multiplex PCR; TCRdb's copy has only in-frame clones and leaves some out. The profile shows about 100,000 clones, about 94% of them singletons. This CDR3 spans 14 amino acids. CDR1 is MGHDK and CDR2 is SYGVNS in the germline V gene. Trimming left V 6 bases short and J 1 base short, with 7 bases between. The clonotype comes from a human donor in good health. This rearrangement joins TRBV25-1 to TRBJ2-6; D gene unclear. Input material: T cells isolated from PBMCs. The CDR3 sequence: CASSSTSGANVLTF. CDR3 nucleotides: TGTGCCAGCAGCTCTACTTCTGGGGCCAACGTCCTGACTTTC.